A single sample is the source of the 14 T cell receptor beta chains below, sequenced in a study of identical twins. From the 5' RACE reads, TCRdb called clonotypes with MiXCR, one entry per CDR3 protein. This sample yields under 350,000 distinct CDR3 sequences, of which 9.5% are seen a single time; 6% to 8.5% belongs to the top ten. The sample also formed part of further work on yellow fever vaccine responses in identical twins.

The sequenced sample was CD8+ T cells sorted from blood. Source of these receptors: a woman between 18 and 29 years old in good health.

This clonotype was observed a handful of times. The chain carries TRBV12-3 or TRBV12-4 and TRBJ2-7; 12 nucleotides agree with TRBD1. J gave up 2 bases and V 8 bases, and 1 base lay outside the gene matches. The CDR3 is 13 residues long. The CDR3 loop is CASGDRGPYEQYF. The CDR3 nucleotides read TGTGCCAGCGGGGACAGGGGGCCCTACGAGCAGTACTTC.

Here the CDR3 reads CASSPRLAESSYEQYF. The CDR3 nucleotides read TGTGCCAGCAGCCCCCGACTAGCGGAGAGCTCCTACGAGCAGTACTTC. This sequence joins TRBV7-9 and TRBJ2-7; 9 bases map to TRBD2. Germline trimming cut 5 bases from V and 0 bases from J; bases unmatched to any gene: 8. From germline, CDR1 is SEHNR and CDR2 FQNEAQ (reference sequence). The CDR3 is made up of 16 amino acids.

There are a few counts of this clonotype. The chain couples TRBV29-1 to TRBJ1-1; D gene unclear. Germline V lookup: CDR1 SQVTM, CDR2 ANQGSEA. The CDR3 is 12 amino acids. Trimming left V 1 base short and J 4 bases short, with 7 bases between. The CDR3 DNA reads TGCAGCGTTGAAGGGTTGGGCACTGAAGCTTTCTTT. Amino acid sequence: CSVEGLGTEAFF. Full variable domain (rest looked up from reference TRBV29-1 and TRBJ1-1): SAVISQKPSRDICQRGTSLTIQCQVDSQVTMMFWYRQQPGQSLTLIATANQGSEATYESGFVIDKFPISRPNLTFSTLTVSNMSPEDSSIYLCSVEGLGTEAFFGQGTRLTVV.

Details on this clonotype: This clone may be a read error of a much larger clone one base away. V gene TRBV27 combines with J gene TRBJ2-7, with 8 bases lining up with TRBD1. This CDR3 spans 14 amino acids. CDR1 is MNHEY and CDR2 is SMNVEV in the germline V gene (reference sequence). CDR3 protein: CACSHRDRTYEQYF. In DNA form, the CDR3 reads TGTGCCTGCAGTCACCGGGACAGGACCTACGAGCAGTACTTC.

This clonotype was observed a few times. At one of its ends the junction is not consistent with the germline gene, which may arise from a read error. The V gene is TRBV20-1, the J gene TRBJ2-7; D is ambiguous. The CDR3 covers 14 residues. Per the germline V gene, CDR1 is DFQATT and CDR2 is SNEGSKA (reference sequence). As DNA, the CDR3 is TGCAGTGCTAGGCATAGGGTGACCCCCTACGCGCAGTACTTC. It yields the protein CSARHRVTPYAQYF.

In this sample, this clonotype turned up a few times. V gene TRBV29-1 combines with J gene TRBJ2-3; no clear D gene. Germline V lookup: CDR1 SQVTM, CDR2 ANQGSEA. V was shortened by 7 bases and J by 2 bases, with 13 bases between the two germline ends. CDR3 length: 13 residues. The CDR3 sequence is CSAALGSTDTQYF. The CDR3 DNA sequence: TGCAGCGCCGCCTTGGGGTCCACAGATACGCAGTATTTT.

This clonotype was detected many times. The J gene is TRBJ2-7, the V gene TRBV11-2, with 10 bases identical to TRBD2. CDR3 length: 15 residues. Per germline, CDR1 SGHAT and CDR2 FQNNGV. V gave up 5 bases and J gave up 3 bases; unmatched junction bases: 7. CDR3 protein: CASSLASGSVYEQYF. The CDR3, as DNA: TGTGCCAGCAGCCTAGCTAGCGGGAGTGTCTACGAGCAGTACTTC.

The chain has TRBV9 and TRBJ1-1; D is possibly TRBD1 (6 bases). The germline V gene has CDR1 SGDLS and CDR2 YYNGEE. V lost 2 bases and J 5 bases, leaving 7 bases between the germline ends. The CDR3 consists of 12 residues. The chain's CDR3 is CASSVGTTEAFF. The DNA for the CDR3 is TGTGCCAGCAGCGTCGGGACAACTGAAGCTTTCTTT.

The rearrangement links TRBV27 to TRBJ1-2; D is perhaps TRBD1 (6 bases). The CDR3 is 16 residues long. Deletions cut 0 bases from V and 2 bases from J, with 13 bases between. Germline CDR1 is MNHEY and CDR2 is SMNVEV (reference sequence). CDR3 coding DNA: TGTGCCAGCAGTTTATCAGGACAGAACCTAAACTATGGCTACACCTTC. This sequence encodes CASSLSGQNLNYGYTF.

This clonotype turned up a few times. This chain connects TRBV20-1 to TRBJ1-1; 9 nucleotides line up with TRBD1. This CDR3 has 13 residues. CDR1 and CDR2 from the germline V gene are DFQATT and SNEGSKA (reference sequence). Trimming removed 8 bases from V and 4 bases from J; junction bases left unmatched: 8. CDR3 bases: TGCAGTCAACAGGGGGCGGATATCACTGAAGCTTTCTTT. Amino acid sequence: CSQQGADITEAFF.

This clonotype was counted between two and nine times. The chain recombines TRBV7-6 with TRBJ2-3; D might be TRBD1 (5 bases). The V and J ends lost 0 bases and 11 bases respectively, with 15 bases between them. The CDR3 consists of 14 residues. Looked up from germline, CDR1 is SGHVS and CDR2 is FNYEAQ. Here the CDR3 reads CASSLALKGVEQYF. CDR3 bases: TGTGCCAGCAGCTTAGCGCTAAAAGGGGTTGAGCAGTATTTT.

The sample holds many counts of this clonotype. The V gene is TRBV7-9, the J gene TRBJ2-5, with TRBD1 as a possible D gene (5 bases). This CDR3 is 15 amino acids long. V was pared by 3 bases and J by 3 bases, with 14 bases between. Germline lookup yields CDR1 SEHNR and CDR2 FQNEAQ (reference sequence). This chain's CDR3 is CASSFGAALEETQYF. CDR3 in DNA: TGTGCCAGCAGCTTTGGGGCGGCCCTGGAAGAGACCCAGTACTTC.

This clonotype has at least ten counts. V gene TRBV7-9 combines with J gene TRBJ2-1; D is uncertain. The CDR3 contains 12 residues. The V end was cut by 1 base, the J end by 5 bases, with 3 bases between. Looked up from germline, CDR1 is SEHNR and CDR2 is FQNEAQ (reference sequence). CDR3 loop: CASSLDDNEQFF. DNA for the CDR3: TGTGCCAGCAGCTTAGACGACAATGAGCAGTTCTTC.

The chain employs TRBV29-1 and TRBJ2-7; D is undetermined. Germline loops: CDR1 SQVTM, CDR2 ANQGSEA. This CDR3 comprises 12 residues. The V end was cut by 7 bases, the J end by 2 bases, with 12 bases between. CDR3 region: CSGIGFPYEQYF. In DNA, the CDR3 is TGCAGCGGAATAGGATTTCCCTACGAGCAGTACTTC.